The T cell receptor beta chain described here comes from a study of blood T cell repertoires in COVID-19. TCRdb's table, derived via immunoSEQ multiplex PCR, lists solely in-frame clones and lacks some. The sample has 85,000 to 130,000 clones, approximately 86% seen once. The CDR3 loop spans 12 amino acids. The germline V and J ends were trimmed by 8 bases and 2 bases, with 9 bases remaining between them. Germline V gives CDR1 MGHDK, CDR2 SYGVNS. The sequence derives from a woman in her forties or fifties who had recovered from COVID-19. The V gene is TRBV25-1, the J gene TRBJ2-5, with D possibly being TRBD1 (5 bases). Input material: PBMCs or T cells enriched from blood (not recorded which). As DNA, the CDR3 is TGTGCCAGCCGGACAAGTCAAGAGACCCAGTACTTC. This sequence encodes CASRTSQETQYF.